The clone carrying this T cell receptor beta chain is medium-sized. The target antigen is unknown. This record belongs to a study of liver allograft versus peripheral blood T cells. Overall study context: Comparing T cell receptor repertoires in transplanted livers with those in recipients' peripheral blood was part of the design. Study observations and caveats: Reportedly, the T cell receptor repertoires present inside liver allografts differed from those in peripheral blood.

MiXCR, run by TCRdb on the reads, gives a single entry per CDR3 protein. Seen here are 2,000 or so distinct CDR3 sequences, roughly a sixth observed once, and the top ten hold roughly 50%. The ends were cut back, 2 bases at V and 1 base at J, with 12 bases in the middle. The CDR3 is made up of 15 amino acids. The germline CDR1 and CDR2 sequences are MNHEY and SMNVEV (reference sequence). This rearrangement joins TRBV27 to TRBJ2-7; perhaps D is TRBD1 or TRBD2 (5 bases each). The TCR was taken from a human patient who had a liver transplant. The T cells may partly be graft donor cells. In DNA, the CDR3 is TGTGCCAGCAGTTTAGAGGGGTTGGGGTCCTACGAGCAGTACTTC. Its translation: CASSLEGLGSYEQYF.